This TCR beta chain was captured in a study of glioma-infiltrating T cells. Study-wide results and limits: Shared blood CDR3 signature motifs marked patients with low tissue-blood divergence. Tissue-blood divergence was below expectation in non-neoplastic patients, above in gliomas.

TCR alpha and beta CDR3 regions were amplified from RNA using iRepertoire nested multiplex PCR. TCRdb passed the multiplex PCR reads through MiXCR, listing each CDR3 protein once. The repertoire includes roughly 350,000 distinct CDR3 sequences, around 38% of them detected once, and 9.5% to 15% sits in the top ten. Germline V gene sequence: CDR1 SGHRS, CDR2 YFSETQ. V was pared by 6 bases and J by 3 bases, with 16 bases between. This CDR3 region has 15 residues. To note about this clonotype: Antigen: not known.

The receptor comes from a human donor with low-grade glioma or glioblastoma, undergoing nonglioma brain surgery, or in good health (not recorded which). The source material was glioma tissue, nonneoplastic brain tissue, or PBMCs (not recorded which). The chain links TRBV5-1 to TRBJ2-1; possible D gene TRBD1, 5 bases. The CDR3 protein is CASMIGAMNYNEQFF. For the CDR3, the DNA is TGCGCCAGCATGATAGGGGCCATGAACTACAATGAGCAGTTCTTC.